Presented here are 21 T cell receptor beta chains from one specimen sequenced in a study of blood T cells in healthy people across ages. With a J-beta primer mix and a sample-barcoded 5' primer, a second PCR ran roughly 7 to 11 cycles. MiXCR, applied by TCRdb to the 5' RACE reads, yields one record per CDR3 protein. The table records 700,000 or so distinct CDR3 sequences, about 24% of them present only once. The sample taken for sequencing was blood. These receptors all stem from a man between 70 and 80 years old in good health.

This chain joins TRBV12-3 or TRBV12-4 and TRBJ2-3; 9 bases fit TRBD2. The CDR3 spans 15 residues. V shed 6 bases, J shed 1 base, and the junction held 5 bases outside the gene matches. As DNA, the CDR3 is TGTGCCAGCAGAATGACTAGCGGTCGCACAGATACGCAGTATTTT. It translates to CASRMTSGRTDTQYF.

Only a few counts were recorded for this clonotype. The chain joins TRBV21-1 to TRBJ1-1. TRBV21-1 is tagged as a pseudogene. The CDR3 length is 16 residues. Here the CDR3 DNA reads TGTGCCAGCAGCCCCAGGCATACGGGTCCGTCTTCTGGAGCTTTCTTT. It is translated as CASSPRHTGPSSGAFF.

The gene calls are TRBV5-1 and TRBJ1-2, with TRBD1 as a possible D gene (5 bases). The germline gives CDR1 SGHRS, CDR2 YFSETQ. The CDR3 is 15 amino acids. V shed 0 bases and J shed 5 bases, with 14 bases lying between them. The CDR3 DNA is TGCGCCAGCAGCTTGGGGGGCAGGGTACGGTATGGCTACACCTTC. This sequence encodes CASSLGGRVRYGYTF.

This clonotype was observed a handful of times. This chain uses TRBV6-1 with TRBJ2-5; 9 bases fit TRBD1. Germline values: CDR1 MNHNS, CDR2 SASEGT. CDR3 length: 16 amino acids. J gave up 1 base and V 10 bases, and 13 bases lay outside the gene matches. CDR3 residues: CATEEGHRGPQETQYF. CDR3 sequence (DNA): TGTGCCACCGAGGAGGGCCACAGGGGGCCCCAAGAGACCCAGTACTTC.

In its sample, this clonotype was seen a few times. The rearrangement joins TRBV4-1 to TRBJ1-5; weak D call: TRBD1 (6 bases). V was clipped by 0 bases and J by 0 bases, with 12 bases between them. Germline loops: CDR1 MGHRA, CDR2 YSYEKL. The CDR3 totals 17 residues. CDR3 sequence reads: CASSQEEQGLSNQPQHF. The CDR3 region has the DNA TGCGCCAGCAGCCAAGAGGAACAGGGTCTTAGCAATCAGCCCCAGCATTTT.

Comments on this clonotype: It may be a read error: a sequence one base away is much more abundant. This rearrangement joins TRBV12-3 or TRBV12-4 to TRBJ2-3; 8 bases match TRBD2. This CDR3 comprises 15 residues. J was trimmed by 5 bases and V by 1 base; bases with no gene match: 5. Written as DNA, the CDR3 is TGTGCCAGCAGTTTAGGTGGGACTAGAGAAGATACGCAGTATTTT. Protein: CASSLGGTREDTQYF.

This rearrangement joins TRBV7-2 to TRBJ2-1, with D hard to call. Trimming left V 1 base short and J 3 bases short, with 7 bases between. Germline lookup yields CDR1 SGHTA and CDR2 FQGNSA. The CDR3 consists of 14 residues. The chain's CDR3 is CASSLDIGYNEQFF. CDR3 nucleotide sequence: TGTGCCAGCAGCTTAGATATCGGCTACAATGAGCAGTTCTTC.

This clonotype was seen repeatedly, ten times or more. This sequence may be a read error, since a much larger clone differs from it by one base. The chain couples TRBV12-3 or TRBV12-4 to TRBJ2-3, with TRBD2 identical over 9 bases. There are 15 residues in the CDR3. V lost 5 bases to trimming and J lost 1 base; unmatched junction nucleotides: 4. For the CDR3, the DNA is TGTGCCAGCAGTCCTGGCGGGGGGGGCACAGATACGCAGTATTTT. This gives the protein CASSPGGGGTDTQYF.

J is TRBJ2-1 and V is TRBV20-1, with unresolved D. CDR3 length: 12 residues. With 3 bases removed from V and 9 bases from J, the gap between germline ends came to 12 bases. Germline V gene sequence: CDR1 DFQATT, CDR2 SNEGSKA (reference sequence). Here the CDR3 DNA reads TGCAGTGCTAGTGCCAGCATGGTTGAGCAGTTCTTC. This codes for CSASASMVEQFF.

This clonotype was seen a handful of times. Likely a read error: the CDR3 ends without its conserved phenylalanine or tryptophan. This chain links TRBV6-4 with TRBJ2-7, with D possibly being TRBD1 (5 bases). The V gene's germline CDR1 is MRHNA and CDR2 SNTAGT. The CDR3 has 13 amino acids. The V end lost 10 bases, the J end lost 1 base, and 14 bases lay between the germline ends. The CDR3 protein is CATLDRPSYEQYI. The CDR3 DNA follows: TGTGCCACCCTCGACAGACCATCCTACGAGCAGTACATC.

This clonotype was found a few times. The DNA of the CDR3 is TGTGCCAGCAGCCTCCCGAGAGATACGCAGTATTTT. Protein product: CASSLPRDTQYF. The rearrangement joins TRBV12-3 or TRBV12-4 to TRBJ2-3; no definite D call. Trimming took off 6 bases at V and 5 bases at J, with 9 bases between the two ends. The CDR3 sequence is 12 residues long.

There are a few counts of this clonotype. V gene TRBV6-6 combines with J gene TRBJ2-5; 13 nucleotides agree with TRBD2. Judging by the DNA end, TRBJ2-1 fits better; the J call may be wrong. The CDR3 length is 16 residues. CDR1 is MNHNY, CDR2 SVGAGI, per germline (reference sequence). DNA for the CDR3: TGTGCCAGCAGGGCGACTAGCGGGGGGCCCCACAATGAGCAGTTCTTC. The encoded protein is CASRATSGGPHNEQFF.

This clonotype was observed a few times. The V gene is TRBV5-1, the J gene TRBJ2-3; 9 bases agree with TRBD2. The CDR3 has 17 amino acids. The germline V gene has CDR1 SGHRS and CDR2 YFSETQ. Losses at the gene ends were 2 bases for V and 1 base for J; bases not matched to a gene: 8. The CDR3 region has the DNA TGCGCCAGCAGCTTTGCCCATAGCGGGGGAGGCACAGATACGCAGTATTTT. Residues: CASSFAHSGGGTDTQYF.

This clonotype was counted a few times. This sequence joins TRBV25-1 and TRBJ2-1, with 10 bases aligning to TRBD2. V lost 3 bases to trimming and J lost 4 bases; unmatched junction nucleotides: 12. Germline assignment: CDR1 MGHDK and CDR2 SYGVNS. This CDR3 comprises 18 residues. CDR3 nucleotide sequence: TGTGCCAGCAGTGACCTCTTTAGGGCTAGCGGGGGTTACAATGAGCAGTTCTTC. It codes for CASSDLFRASGGYNEQFF. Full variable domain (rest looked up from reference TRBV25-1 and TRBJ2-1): EADIYQTPRYLVIGTGKKITLECSQTMGHDKMYWYQQDPGMELHLIHYSYGVNSTEKGDLSSESTVSRIRTEHFPLTLESARPSHTSQYLCASSDLFRASGGYNEQFFGPGTRLTVL.

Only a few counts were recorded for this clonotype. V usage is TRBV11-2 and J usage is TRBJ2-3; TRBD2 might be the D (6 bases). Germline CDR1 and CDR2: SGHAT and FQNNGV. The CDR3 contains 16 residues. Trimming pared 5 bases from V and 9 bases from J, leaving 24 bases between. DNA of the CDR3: TGTGCCAGCAGCGAGAGGGTTCTTAGCGGCCTGGGGACGCAGTATTTT. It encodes CASSERVLSGLGTQYF.

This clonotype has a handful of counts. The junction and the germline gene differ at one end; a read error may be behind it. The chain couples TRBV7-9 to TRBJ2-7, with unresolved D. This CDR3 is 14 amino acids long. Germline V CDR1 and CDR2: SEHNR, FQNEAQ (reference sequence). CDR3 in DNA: TGTGCCAGCAGTTTAGTATGGGTCCCGGACGAGCAGTACTTC. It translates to CASSLVWVPDEQYF.

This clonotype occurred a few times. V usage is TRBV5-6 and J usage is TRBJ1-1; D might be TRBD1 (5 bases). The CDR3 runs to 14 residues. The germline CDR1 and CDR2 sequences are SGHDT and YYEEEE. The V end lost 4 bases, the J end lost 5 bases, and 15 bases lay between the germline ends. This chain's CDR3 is CASSVRDSGTEAFF. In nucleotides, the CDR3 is TGTGCCAGCAGCGTCAGGGATTCGGGGACTGAAGCTTTCTTT.

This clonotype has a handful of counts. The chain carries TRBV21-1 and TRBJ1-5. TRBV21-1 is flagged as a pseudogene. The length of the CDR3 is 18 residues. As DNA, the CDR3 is TGTGCCAGCAGCTCACGTGTGGGAGGGACGGATTGCAATCAGCCCCAGCATTTT. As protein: CASSSRVGGTDCNQPQHF.

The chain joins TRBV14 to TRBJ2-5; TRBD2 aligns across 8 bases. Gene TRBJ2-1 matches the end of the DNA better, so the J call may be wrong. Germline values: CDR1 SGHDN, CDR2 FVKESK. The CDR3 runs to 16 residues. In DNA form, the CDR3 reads TGTGCCAGCAGCCAAGATCGACGGGAGGGCCCCCATGAGCAGTTCTTC. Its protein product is CASSQDRREGPHEQFF.

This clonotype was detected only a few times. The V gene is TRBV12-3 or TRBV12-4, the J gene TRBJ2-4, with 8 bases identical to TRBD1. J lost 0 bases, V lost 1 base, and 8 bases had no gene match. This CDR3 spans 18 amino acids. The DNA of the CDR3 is TGTGCCAGCAGTTTAGAGGGGACAGGTGGGACAGCCAAAAACATTCAGTACTTC. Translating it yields CASSLEGTGGTAKNIQYF.

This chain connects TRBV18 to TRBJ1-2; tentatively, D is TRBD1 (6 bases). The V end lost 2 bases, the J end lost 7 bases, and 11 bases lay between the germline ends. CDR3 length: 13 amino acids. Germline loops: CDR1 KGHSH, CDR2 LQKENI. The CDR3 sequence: CASSPERGFGYTF. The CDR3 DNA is TGTGCCAGCTCACCAGAGAGGGGGTTTGGCTACACCTTC. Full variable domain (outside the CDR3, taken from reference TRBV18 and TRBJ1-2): NAGVMQNPRHLVRRRGQEARLRCSPMKGHSHVYWYRQLPEEGLKFMVYLQKENIIDESGMPKERFSAEFPKEGPSILRIQQVVRGDSAAYFCASSPERGFGYTFGSGTRLTVV.